The rows below give T cell receptor beta chains drawn from one sample of a study of quantifying T cell responses using KT2 cells. From the UMI-ligation and nested PCR reads, TCRdb called clonotypes with MiXCR, one entry per CDR3 protein. The repertoire holds around 44,000 distinct CDR3 sequences, with about a sixth as singletons. Sequencing was carried out using PBMCs spiked with cells of the T cell clone KT2. The receptors come from a human donor. CDR3s include the opening cysteine and the closing phenylalanine or tryptophan. D genes are given only for firm matches. The size field is filled for only some rows; it gives once, few, many or a size class.

v_call,j_call,clone_size,d_call,cdr3_aa,cdr3_nt
TRBV13,TRBJ1-1,few,NA,CASSDSSEAFF,TGTGCCAGCAGCGACAGTTCTGAAGCTTTCTTT
TRBV5-1,TRBJ1-2,NA,TRBD1,CASSLEDRGISYNF,TGCGCCAGCAGCTTGGAGGACAGGGGGATAAGCTACAACTTC
TRBV5-4,TRBJ2-3,few,NA,CASSGSADTQYF,TGTGCCAGCAGCGGGAGTGCGGATACGCAGTATTTT
TRBV20-1,TRBJ1-2,few,NA,CSVSRGVEYGYTF,TGCAGTGTCAGCCGCGGGGTTGAGTATGGCTACACCTTC
TRBV10-3,TRBJ2-5,many,TRBD2,CASSGRGQETQYF,TGTGCCAGCAGCGGGAGGGGCCAAGAGACCCAGTACTTC
TRBV24-1,TRBJ2-2,NA,NA,CATSFQGTGELFF,TGTGCCACCAGTTTTCAGGGCACCGGGGAGCTGTTTTTT
TRBV5-1,TRBJ1-1,few,NA,CASSPDVNTEAFF,TGCGCCAGCAGTCCGGACGTAAACACTGAAGCTTTCTTT
TRBV10-3,TRBJ2-3,NA,TRBD2,CAISESEASGSTDTQYF,TGTGCCATCAGTGAGTCGGAAGCTAGCGGGTCAACAGATACGCAGTATTTT
TRBV29-1,TRBJ2-1,few,NA,CSVGAGREQFF,TGCAGCGTAGGGGCTGGGCGGGAGCAGTTCTTC
TRBV4-2,TRBJ1-1,few,NA,CASSQEAPTEAFF,TGTGCCAGCAGCCAAGAGGCTCCCACTGAAGCTTTCTTT
TRBV6-5,TRBJ2-6,few,TRBD1,CASSSRTGEGSGANVLTF,TGTGCCAGCAGTTCCAGGACAGGGGAAGGCTCTGGGGCCAACGTCCTGACTTTC
TRBV20-1,TRBJ2-1,NA,NA,CSANSGSSYNEQFF,TGCAGTGCTAATAGCGGAAGCTCCTACAATGAGCAGTTCTTC
TRBV6-5,TRBJ1-1,once,TRBD1,CASSYSWTGANTEAFF,TGTGCCAGCAGTTACTCGTGGACAGGAGCGAACACTGAAGCTTTCTTT
TRBV12-3/TRBV12-4,TRBJ1-2,few,NA,CASSLRDGGRFGYTF,TGTGCCAGCAGTTTAAGGGACGGGGGGCGATTTGGCTACACCTTC
TRBV2,TRBJ2-1,NA,TRBD2,CASRIGLAGGPGNEQFF,TGTGCCAGCAGGATAGGACTAGCGGGGGGGCCGGGCAATGAGCAGTTCTTC
TRBV30,TRBJ2-7,NA,TRBD2,CAWSPGLAGVPIGYEQYF,TGTGCCTGGAGCCCGGGACTAGCGGGAGTCCCAATCGGCTACGAGCAGTACTTC
TRBV29-1,TRBJ1-2,few,TRBD1,CSVEDGDRFNYGYTF,TGCAGCGTTGAAGATGGGGACAGGTTTAACTATGGCTACACCTTC
TRBV6-5,TRBJ1-1,few,NA,CASSYQGTTEAFF,TGTGCCAGCAGTTATCAGGGGACCACTGAAGCTTTCTTT
TRBV18,TRBJ2-7,few,NA,CASSPPVRTNEQYF,TGTGCCAGCTCACCACCGGTCCGGACTAACGAGCAGTACTTC
TRBV29-1,TRBJ1-1,few,NA,CSTGEVNTEVFF,TGCAGCACAGGTGAGGTGAACACTGAAGTTTTCTTT
TRBV25-1,TRBJ2-5,many,NA,CASSRVETQYF,TGTGCCAGCAGTCGCGTTGAGACCCAGTACTTC
TRBV4-1,TRBJ2-7,few,TRBD2,CASSQSRTSGNLGEQYF,TGCGCCAGCAGCCAATCTCGGACTAGCGGGAACCTGGGCGAGCAGTACTTC
TRBV5-1,TRBJ2-1,few,TRBD2,CASSSPGGMDNEQFF,TGCGCCAGCAGCTCCCCCGGGGGGATGGATAATGAGCAGTTCTTC
TRBV12-3/TRBV12-4,TRBJ2-5,NA,NA,CASSSLGGGETQYF,TGTGCCAGCAGTTCGCTAGGAGGGGGTGAGACCCAGTACTTC
TRBV25-1,TRBJ1-6,few,NA,CASSLGGDPSSPLHF,TGTGCCAGCAGTCTTGGGGGGGACCCCAGCTCACCCCTCCACTTT
TRBV7-9,TRBJ2-1,NA,TRBD1,CASEPGQGFNEQFF,TGTGCCAGCGAACCGGGACAGGGTTTTAATGAGCAGTTCTTC
TRBV7-9,TRBJ2-7,NA,TRBD2,CASSLAGGYEQYF,TGTGCCAGCAGCTTAGCGGGGGGGTACGAGCAGTACTTC
TRBV29-1,TRBJ1-1,NA,NA,CSVGTAADTEAFF,TGCAGCGTTGGGACAGCAGCAGACACTGAAGCTTTCTTT
TRBV4-3,TRBJ2-3,few,NA,CASSQDWGVDWTDTQYF,TGCGCCAGCAGCCAAGATTGGGGGGTAGATTGGACAGATACGCAGTATTTT
TRBV5-6,TRBJ2-5,NA,NA,CASSLGGAPHQETQYF,TGTGCCAGCAGCTTGGGGGGGGCCCCGCATCAAGAGACCCAGTACTTC
TRBV6-2/TRBV6-3,TRBJ2-4,few,TRBD1,CASSYGTGPIAKNIQYF,TGTGCCAGCAGTTACGGGACAGGGCCAATAGCCAAAAACATTCAGTACTTC
TRBV5-1,TRBJ2-2,few,NA,CASSLVFPNTGELFF,TGCGCCAGCAGCTTGGTTTTCCCGAACACCGGGGAGCTGTTTTTT
TRBV7-2,TRBJ1-6,NA,NA,CASSINEDSPLHF,TGTGCCAGCAGCATAAACGAGGATTCACCCCTCCACTTT
TRBV10-3,TRBJ2-7,many,NA,CAISDGARYEQYF,TGTGCCATCAGTGACGGGGCCCGCTACGAGCAGTACTTC
TRBV4-1,TRBJ2-1,few,TRBD2,CASSQVGLTRGGNEQFF,TGCGCCAGCAGCCAAGTGGGGCTTACCCGGGGGGGCAATGAGCAGTTCTTC
TRBV12-3/TRBV12-4,TRBJ2-6,NA,TRBD2,CASSSRIGGTSGRNSGANVLTF,TGTGCCAGCAGTTCCCGGATAGGGGGGACTAGCGGGAGGAACTCTGGGGCCAACGTCCTGACTTTC
TRBV4-1,TRBJ2-2,few,TRBD2,CASSHLAGGSRELFF,TGCGCCAGCAGCCACCTCGCCGGGGGGTCGAGGGAGCTGTTTTTT